This TCR beta chain comes out of a study of blood T cell repertoires in COVID-19. Overall study: In each case, the material was cDNA or gDNA derived from T cells, B-cell-depleted T cells, or PBMCs.

In the authors' workflow: Estimated nucleated cell counts came from reference gene primer amplification. This table comes from immunoSEQ multiplex PCR, and its TCRdb copy is limited to in-frame clones, with some not included. That table supplies the V and J calls and clone size; D and trimming were determined from the DNA. This table has approximately 100,000 clones, around 82% appearing once. Sequencing was done on a sample of peripheral blood. The TCR originated in a man between 65 and 85 years old with active or convalescent COVID-19.

This CDR3 reads CAWDRGLNSNQPQHF. DNA of the CDR3: TGTGCCTGGGACAGGGGGCTCAATAGCAATCAGCCCCAGCATTTT. The rearrangement links TRBV30 to TRBJ1-5, with 10 positions matching TRBD1. Trimming cost V 5 bases and J 0 bases; bases outside gene matches: 4. The CDR3 extends over 15 amino acids. Per germline, CDR1 GTSNPN and CDR2 SVGIG (reference sequence).